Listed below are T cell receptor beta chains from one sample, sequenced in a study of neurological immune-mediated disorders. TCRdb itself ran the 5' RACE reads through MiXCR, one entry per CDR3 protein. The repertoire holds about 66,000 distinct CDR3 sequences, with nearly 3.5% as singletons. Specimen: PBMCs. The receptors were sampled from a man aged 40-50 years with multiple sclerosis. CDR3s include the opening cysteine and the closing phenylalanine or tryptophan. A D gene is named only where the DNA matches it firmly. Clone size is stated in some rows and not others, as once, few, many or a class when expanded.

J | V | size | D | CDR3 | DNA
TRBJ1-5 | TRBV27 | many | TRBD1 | CASSWTGVQPQHF | TGTGCCAGCAGTTGGACAGGTGTTCAGCCCCAGCATTTT
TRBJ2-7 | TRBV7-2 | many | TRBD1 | CASSFVQGAFLGEQYF | TGTGCCAGCAGCTTCGTACAGGGGGCTTTCCTGGGCGAGCAGTACTTC
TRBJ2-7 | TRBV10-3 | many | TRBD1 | CAIRTGANEQYF | TGTGCCATCAGGACAGGGGCTAACGAGCAGTACTTC
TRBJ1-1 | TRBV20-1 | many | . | CSAMMNTEAFF | TGCAGTGCTATGATGAACACTGAAGCTTTCTTT
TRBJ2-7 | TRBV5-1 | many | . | CASSLDYYEQYF | TGCGCCAGCAGCTTGGACTACTACGAGCAGTACTTC
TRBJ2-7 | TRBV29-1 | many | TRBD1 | CSVDSGQGYEQYF | TGCAGCGTCGACTCAGGACAGGGTTACGAGCAGTACTTC
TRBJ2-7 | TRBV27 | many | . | CASSSGTVSYEQYF | TGTGCCAGCAGTTCCGGGACGGTCTCCTACGAGCAGTACTTC
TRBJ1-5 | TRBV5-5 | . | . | CASSLDRTNANQPQHF | TGTGCCAGCAGCTTGGACAGGACCAACGCTAATCAGCCCCAGCATTTT
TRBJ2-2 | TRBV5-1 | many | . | CASSPGTLDTGELFF | TGCGCCAGCAGCCCCGGGACATTGGACACCGGGGAGCTGTTTTTT
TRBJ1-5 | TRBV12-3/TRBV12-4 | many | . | CASSPSWAGASQPQHF | TGTGCCAGCAGTCCATCATGGGCAGGGGCAAGTCAGCCCCAGCATTTT
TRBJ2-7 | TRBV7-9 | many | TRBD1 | CASSPRTGERYEQYF | TGTGCCAGCAGCCCCCGGACAGGGGAGAGGTACGAGCAGTACTTC
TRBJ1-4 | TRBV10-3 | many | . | CAISQDRTNEKLFF | TGTGCCATCAGTCAGGACAGAACTAATGAAAAACTGTTTTTT
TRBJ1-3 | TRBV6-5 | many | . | CASSGTGNTIYF | TGTGCCAGCAGCGGAACTGGAAACACCATATATTTT
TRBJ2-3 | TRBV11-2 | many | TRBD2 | CASSLNGGKSDTQYF | TGTGCCAGCAGCTTAAACGGGGGGAAGTCAGATACGCAGTATTTT
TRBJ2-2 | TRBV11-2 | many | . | CASSLVNTGELFF | TGTGCCAGCAGCTTAGTGAACACCGGGGAGCTGTTTTTT
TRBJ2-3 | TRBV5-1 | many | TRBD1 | CASSLGTGGTSTDTQYF | TGCGCCAGCAGCTTGGGGACAGGGGGAACTAGCACAGATACGCAGTATTTT
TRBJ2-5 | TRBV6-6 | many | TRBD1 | CASSSGGETQYF | TGTGCCAGCTCGTCAGGGGGAGAGACCCAGTACTTC
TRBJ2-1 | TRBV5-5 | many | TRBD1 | CASTPGQGAYNEQFF | TGTGCCAGCACCCCGGGACAGGGGGCTTACAATGAGCAGTTCTTC
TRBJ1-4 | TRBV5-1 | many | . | CASSGGLPATNEKLFF | TGCGCCAGCAGCGGTGGCCTTCCCGCAACTAATGAAAAACTGTTTTTT
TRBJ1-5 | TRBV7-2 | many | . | CASSSLASPQHF | TGTGCCAGCAGCTCCCTGGCTTCTCCCCAGCATTTT
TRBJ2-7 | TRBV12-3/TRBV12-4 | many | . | CASSFGDREQYF | TGTGCCAGCAGTTTCGGGGACCGTGAGCAGTACTTC
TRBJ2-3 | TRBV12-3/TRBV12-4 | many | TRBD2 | CASSLKLAGVTDTQYF | TGTGCCAGCAGTCTAAAACTAGCGGGGGTCACAGATACGCAGTATTTT
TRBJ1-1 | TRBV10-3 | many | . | CAISDLIGEKGTEAFF | TGTGCCATCAGTGATCTAATAGGGGAAAAGGGCACTGAAGCTTTCTTT
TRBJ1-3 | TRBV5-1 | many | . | CASSGTGSSGNTIYF | TGCGCCAGCAGCGGAACAGGGAGCTCTGGAAACACCATATATTTT
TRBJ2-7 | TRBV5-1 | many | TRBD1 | CASSLAGTGFYEQYF | TGCGCCAGCAGCTTGGCCGGGACAGGGTTCTACGAGCAGTACTTC